This T cell receptor beta chain originates from a study of T-cell memory formation after mild COVID-19. There are many counts of this clonotype. TCRdb reprocessed the 5' RACE reads with MiXCR, giving one entry per CDR3 protein. The data show about 270,000 distinct CDR3 sequences, 15% to 20% seen once. The receptor comes from a young man who had mild COVID-19 (a few samples of this study predate the infection). Cell type and time point are not known. Sequencing used PBMCs or a T cell subset sorted from them (not recorded which).

The CDR3 DNA sequence: TGTGCCAGCAGCTTAGGGCATTCTCAGACCCAGTACTTC. Translation: CASSLGHSQTQYF. The chain is built from TRBV7-6 and TRBJ2-5, with D unresolved. Trimming stripped 1 base from V and 6 bases from J, with 9 bases between. CDR3 length: 13 amino acids. The germline V gene has CDR1 SGHVS and CDR2 FNYEAQ.